Following are 27 T cell receptor beta chains from one sample sequenced in a study of PD-1 blockade in classical Hodgkin lymphoma. Every one of the patients relapsed after autologous stem cell transplantation (brentuximab vedotin exposure was variable). Clones were sequenced by immunoSEQ multiplex PCR, and TCRdb holds only the in-frame ones, with some missing. The sample includes fewer than 75,000 clones, 88% of them seen just once. The material sequenced was peripheral blood mononuclear cells (PBMCs), taken before the second cycle of nivolumab. Receptors originate from a human donor with classical Hodgkin lymphoma.

On this clone itself: Distinct nucleotide sequences in the sample also encode this CDR3. The genes are TRBV7-9 and TRBJ2-3, with 9 bases aligning to TRBD2. CDR1 is SEHNR, CDR2 FQNEAQ, per germline (reference sequence). This CDR3 contains 14 residues. After removal of 5 bases from V and 1 base from J, the junction contained 1 base not matched to a gene. Here the CDR3 reads CASSPSGGTDTQYF. The CDR3 DNA sequence: TGTGCCAGCAGCCCTAGCGGGGGCACAGATACGCAGTATTTT. The full variable domain, with the rest looked up from reference TRBV7-9 and TRBJ2-3, is DTGVSQNPRHKITKRGQNVTFRCDPISEHNRLYWYRQTLGQGPEFLTYFQNEAQLEKSRLLSDRFSAERPKGSFSTLEIQRTEQGDSAMYLCASSPSGGTDTQYFGPGTRLTVL.

This clone was picked up a small number of times. V gene TRBV5-1 combines with J gene TRBJ2-2; the D gene is possibly TRBD1 (6 bases). Germline V gene sequence: CDR1 SGHRS, CDR2 YFSETQ. The CDR3 consists of 13 residues. The V and J ends lost 5 bases and 1 base respectively, with 6 bases between them. CDR3 in amino acids: CASRGQNTGELFF. The CDR3 DNA follows: TGCGCCAGCAGGGGACAGAACACCGGGGAGCTGTTTTTT.

This clone showed up just once. The chain joins TRBV6-5 to TRBJ1-3, with D tentatively TRBD1 (5 bases). The CDR3 has 12 residues. V was shortened by 7 bases and J by 9 bases, with 13 bases between the two germline ends. Germline-derived CDR1 and CDR2 are MNHEY and SVGAGI. The CDR3 reads CASNRPGSTIYF. CDR3 nucleotides: TGTGCCAGCAACAGGCCAGGGAGCACCATATATTTT.

The CDR3 region is CASSPTGPGARNEQFF. In nucleotides, the CDR3 is TGTGCCAGCAGCCCCACTGGACCCGGTGCACGGAATGAGCAGTTCTTC. The J gene is TRBJ2-1, the V gene TRBV9, with no clear D. The germline V gene has CDR1 SGDLS and CDR2 YYNGEE. The CDR3 totals 16 residues. V lost 4 bases and J lost 7, with 21 bases in between.

CDR3 amino acids: CASSLQAAPSGNTIYF. CDR3 coding DNA: TGTGCCAGCAGCTTACAGGCCGCGCCCTCTGGAAACACCATATATTTT. This rearrangement joins TRBV5-4 to TRBJ1-3; TRBD1 might be the D (5 bases). This CDR3 has 16 residues. The germline gives CDR1 SGHNT, CDR2 YYREEE (reference sequence). The V gene lost 2 bases and the J gene lost 0 bases, with 12 bases spanning the gap.

The J gene is TRBJ2-7, the V gene TRBV5-1, with D unresolved. The ends were cut back, 1 base at V and 1 base at J, with 3 bases in the middle. The CDR3 has 12 amino acids. Looked up from germline, CDR1 is SGHRS and CDR2 is YFSETQ. The CDR3 bases are TGCGCCAGCAGCTTGAATTCCTACGAGCAGTACTTC. Translating it yields CASSLNSYEQYF.

This chain links TRBV4-1 with TRBJ2-3; D is undetermined. Per the germline V gene, CDR1 is MGHRA and CDR2 is YSYEKL. CDR3 size: 21 residues. V lost 4 bases, J lost 2 bases, and 31 bases lay in between. The CDR3 coding sequence is TGCGCCAGCAGCCCAGCACCTCTTCAGACACGGGCCACGGACCCCACAGATACGCAGTATTTT. Encoded protein: CASSPAPLQTRATDPTDTQYF.

The chain combines TRBV7-2 with TRBJ2-7, with unresolved D. V was pared by 1 base and J by 5 bases, with 3 bases between. Germline V CDR1 and CDR2: SGHTA, FQGNSA. The CDR3 length is 11 residues. DNA of the CDR3: TGTGCCAGCAGCTTAGTGGACGAGCAGTACTTC. This codes for CASSLVDEQYF. The whole variable domain, filled in from reference TRBV7-2 and TRBJ2-7, reads GAGVSQSPSNKVTEKGKDVELRCDPISGHTALYWYRQSLGQGLEFLIYFQGNSAPDKSGLPSDRFSAERTGGSVSTLTIQRTQQEDSAVYLCASSLVDEQYFGPGTRLTVT.

The V call is TRBV5-1, the J call TRBJ1-3; 11 bases are a match to TRBD1. The CDR3 is made up of 15 amino acids. Trimming cost V 4 bases and J 5 bases; bases outside gene matches: 5. The germline CDR1 and CDR2 sequences are SGHRS and YFSETQ. CDR3 DNA sequence: TGCGCCAGCAGCCTCACGGACAGGGGGCGAAACACCATATATTTT. This sequence encodes CASSLTDRGRNTIYF. The full variable domain, with the rest looked up from reference TRBV5-1 and TRBJ1-3, is KAGVTQTPRYLIKTRGQQVTLSCSPISGHRSVSWYQQTPGQGLQFLFEYFSETQRNKGNFPGRFSGRQFSNSRSEMNVSTLELGDSALYLCASSLTDRGRNTIYFGEGSWLTVV.

This clone occurred once. CDR3 coding DNA: TGTGCCAGCACCCAAATTTTCCGGGACTCGAAGTTCACAGATACGCAGTATTTT. This sequence encodes CASTQIFRDSKFTDTQYF. The chain uses TRBV2 and TRBJ2-3, with D perhaps TRBD2 (6 bases). The CDR3 has 18 residues. Trimming stripped 7 bases from V and 2 bases from J, with 25 bases between. Germline V lookup: CDR1 SNHLY, CDR2 FYNNEI.

This chain links TRBV5-1 with TRBJ1-1; D unclear. CDR1 is SGHRS and CDR2 is YFSETQ in the germline V gene. The CDR3 length is 13 residues. The V end was cut by 6 bases, the J end by 1 base, with 10 bases between. CDR3: CASTLGGNTEAFF. The CDR3, as DNA: TGCGCCAGCACCCTTGGAGGGAACACTGAAGCTTTCTTT.

This clone was recorded once. The chain is built from TRBV30 and TRBJ2-2, with D hard to call. V lost 3 bases, J lost 4 bases, and 6 bases lay in between. CDR3 length: 12 residues. Germline CDR1 is GTSNPN and CDR2 is SVGIG (reference sequence). The CDR3 region is CAWSHSTGELFF. CDR3 bases: TGTGCCTGGAGCCATTCCACCGGGGAGCTGTTTTTT.

The chain couples TRBV5-1 to TRBJ1-2; D might be TRBD1 (6 bases). The CDR3 has 13 residues. CDR1 and CDR2 (germline): SGHRS, YFSETQ. The ends were cut back, 4 bases at V and 6 bases at J, with 13 bases in the middle. The CDR3 region has the DNA TGCGCCAGCAGCCCCCAGGGGATCGATGGCTACACCTTC. Protein sequence: CASSPQGIDGYTF.

V usage is TRBV5-1 and J usage is TRBJ2-7, with D maybe TRBD2 (5 bases). The CDR3 sequence is 15 residues long. Germline CDR1 reads SGHRS; CDR2 reads YFSETQ. V lost 6 bases and J 2 bases, leaving 18 bases between the germline ends. DNA of the CDR3: TGCGCCAGCATGTCGGGAAATTCAGGCCCCTACGAGCAGTACTTC. Its protein is CASMSGNSGPYEQYF.

The V gene is TRBV18, the J gene TRBJ1-6; D possibly corresponds to TRBD1 (6 bases). Trimming removed 2 bases from V and 0 bases from J, with 8 bases in between. Germline-derived CDR1 and CDR2 are KGHSH and LQKENI. CDR3 length equals 16 residues. CDR3 nucleotide sequence: TGTGCCAGCTCACCAACAGGGAGCTCCTATAATTCACCCCTCCACTTT. This translates into CASSPTGSSYNSPLHF.

The chain is built from TRBV5-1 and TRBJ1-3, with 7 bases fitting TRBD1. The trim removed 2 bases at V and 0 bases at J, leaving 2 bases unmatched. CDR3 length equals 15 residues. The germline V gene has CDR1 SGHRS and CDR2 YFSETQ. DNA of the CDR3: TGCGCCAGCAGCTTACAGGGGAGCTCTGGAAACACCATATATTTT. Translating gives CASSLQGSSGNTIYF.

This clone has a single count. The rearrangement links TRBV18 to TRBJ2-5; D unresolved. Trimming shortened V by 3 bases and J by 4 bases, and 9 bases separated the two germline ends. The CDR3 contains 13 residues. Germline CDR1 and CDR2: KGHSH and LQKENI. The CDR3, as DNA: TGTGCCAGCTCACCCAACACCGGAGAGACCCAGTACTTC. Translating gives CASSPNTGETQYF.

Written as DNA, the CDR3 is TGTGCCAGCGAAGGGGGGACGCAAGGGGCAGATACGCAGTATTTT. Its protein is CASEGGTQGADTQYF. This chain connects TRBV21-1 to TRBJ2-3. TRBV21-1 is labeled a pseudogene. The CDR3 spans 15 residues.

The J gene is TRBJ2-7, the V gene TRBV6-5, with 8 bases fitting TRBD1. This CDR3 is built from 15 residues. V dropped 5 bases and J dropped 3; count of bases not matched to a gene: 9. From germline, CDR1 is MNHEY and CDR2 SVGAGI. For the CDR3, the DNA is TGTGCCAGCAGTCCGACCGGGACAGGAGTCTACGAGCAGTACTTC. Protein product: CASSPTGTGVYEQYF.

This chain uses TRBV27 with TRBJ1-2, with D tentatively TRBD1 (5 bases). Germline assignment: CDR1 MNHEY and CDR2 SMNVEV (reference sequence). CDR3 length: 15 amino acids. V was shortened by 7 bases and J by 5 bases, with 20 bases between the two germline ends. The CDR3 reads CASTPGRVGLYGYTF. CDR3 in DNA: TGTGCCAGCACCCCGGGGCGTGTTGGATTATATGGCTACACCTTC.

The rearrangement links TRBV11-2 to TRBJ2-7; possible D gene TRBD1, 7 bases. V dropped 3 bases and J dropped 3 bases, with 15 bases sitting between them. This CDR3 has 15 residues. Per the germline V gene, CDR1 is SGHAT and CDR2 is FQNNGV. The CDR3 nucleotides read TGTGCCAGCAGCTTTCGGAGACAGGGAGGCTACGAGCAGTACTTC. Its translation: CASSFRRQGGYEQYF.

This chain links TRBV29-1 with TRBJ1-5, with TRBD1 matching 9 bases. Trimming removed 1 base from V and 5 bases from J; junction bases left unmatched: 0. The CDR3 runs to 13 residues. The germline gives CDR1 SQVTM, CDR2 ANQGSEA. As DNA, the CDR3 is TGCAGCGTTGAAGGGACAGGGGATCAGCCCCAGCATTTT. Its translation: CSVEGTGDQPQHF.

The V call is TRBV28, the J call TRBJ1-3; D not resolved. CDR1 is MDHEN and CDR2 is SYDVKM in the germline V gene. CDR3 size: 14 residues. V was cut by 10 bases and J by 4 bases, with 17 bases left in between. This chain's CDR3 is CATRVDLTGNTIYF. CDR3 bases: TGTGCCACCCGGGTTGATCTGACGGGAAACACCATATATTTT.

V and J are TRBV11-2 and TRBJ1-2; D gene unclear. Trimming removed 2 bases at V and 0 bases at J, with 13 bases between. The length of the CDR3 is 16 residues. CDR1 and CDR2 from the germline V gene are SGHAT and FQNNGV. The CDR3 spells CASSLYSPPANYGYTF. CDR3 nucleotides: TGTGCCAGCAGCTTATACTCTCCCCCAGCTAACTATGGCTACACCTTC.

The chain links TRBV28 to TRBJ1-4, with D perhaps matching TRBD1 (5 bases). The CDR3 runs to 16 residues. Germline V lookup: CDR1 MDHEN, CDR2 SYDVKM. With 5 bases removed from V and 7 bases from J, the gap between germline ends came to 20 bases. CDR3 sequence: CASSVPPGPLSEKLFF. CDR3 coding DNA: TGTGCCAGCAGTGTTCCCCCGGGACCCCTTTCTGAAAAACTGTTTTTT. Drawing the rest from reference TRBV28 and TRBJ1-4, the complete variable domain is DVKVTQSSRYLVKRTGEKVFLECVQDMDHENMFWYRQDPGLGLRLIYFSYDVKMKEKGDIPEGYSVSREKKERFSLILESASTNQTSMYLCASSVPPGPLSEKLFFGSGTQLSVL.

The rearrangement uses TRBV4-1 and TRBJ2-7; D remains ambiguous. Germline CDR1 reads MGHRA; CDR2 reads YSYEKL. The CDR3 loop spans 15 amino acids. V was cut by 4 bases and J by 0 bases, with 13 bases left in between. CDR3 nucleotides: TGCGCCAGCAGCCCCCTCGTCAGGAGCTCCTACGAGCAGTACTTC. Its translation: CASSPLVRSSYEQYF.

The V call is TRBV7-2, the J call TRBJ1-1, with D possibly matching TRBD1 (6 bases). CDR1 is SGHTA and CDR2 is FQGNSA in the germline V gene. The CDR3 is 12 residues long. V lost 0 bases, J lost 11 bases, and 10 bases lay in between. CDR3 DNA: TGTGCCAGCAGCTTAGCCAGGGACAACGCTTTCTTT. Residues: CASSLARDNAFF.